A single T cell receptor beta chain is shown here with its context. Antigen specificity is unknown. The junction does not match germline at one end; this may be a read error. Other nucleotide sequences from this sample produce the same CDR3. The sample comes from a study of cytomegalovirus exposure and HLA in healthy donors. Study-level background: Around 80 million unique TCR sequences came from HLA-typed donors in an early release. Notes on the study in general: Cytomegalovirus association was assigned to about 180 TCR beta chains. From TCR beta sequences, most subjects' HLA-A and HLA-B alleles were reportedly predicted accurately.

CDR1 is GTSNPN and CDR2 is SVGIG in the germline V gene (reference sequence). This CDR3 has 14 residues. 60 Vbeta and 13 Jbeta primers were used in PCR. Clones were sequenced by immunoSEQ multiplex PCR, and TCRdb holds only the in-frame ones, with some missing. The sample holds 85,000 to 90,000 clones, 70% to 85% seen once. The sequenced sample consisted of PBMCs. This sequence joins TRBV30 and TRBJ1-6, with D possibly matching TRBD1 (5 bases). The origin of this receptor is a man aged 25 to 45 in good health and CMV-seronegative. Written as DNA, the CDR3 is TGTGCCTGGACCTTCGACAGCTATAATTCCCCCCTCCACTTT. Translation gives CAWTFDSYNSPLHF.